The 26 T cell receptor beta chains in this list originate from one sample, sequenced in a study of T cells in Graves' hyperthyroidism and ophthalmopathy (dated by TCRdb to the late 2010s). Library construction relied on multiplex PCR. Sequencer: Illumina HiSeq 2000. The TCR beta CDR3 regions were amplified from the RNA transcripts. The TCR CDR3 was subjected to a first round of RT-PCR using the HTBI primer set and the Qiagen OneStep RT-PCR kit. TCRdb reworked the public reads: Q25 trimming with fastp, MiXCR clone assembly, productive beta chains retained. Entries are consolidated by CDR3 protein sequence, retaining the most common genes and DNA. The table for this sample lists some 440,000 distinct CDR3 sequences; approximately 15% of them were counted only once. In total, the top ten clones hold approximately 8% of the sample. Sequenced input: blood. The receptor source for this set is a woman between 18 and 29 years old with Graves' hyperthyroidism.

This clonotype was observed many times. This sequence joins TRBV20-1 and TRBJ2-5; TRBD2 agrees at 12 bases. CDR1 and CDR2 from the germline V gene are DFQATT and SNEGSKA (reference sequence). The CDR3 has 16 residues. V trimming: 5 bases; J trimming: 5 bases; junction bases outside the gene matches: 12. As DNA, the CDR3 is TGCAGTGCTCGGAGACTAGCGGGGGCGTTTGGGGAGACCCAGTACTTC. Translating it yields CSARRLAGAFGETQYF.

The genes are TRBV10-3 and TRBJ2-1; 10 nucleotides agree with TRBD2. CDR1 and CDR2 from the germline V gene are ENHRY and SYGVKD. There are 16 residues in the CDR3. The trim removed 3 bases at V and 2 bases at J, leaving 4 bases unmatched. CDR3 sequence: CAISEGSGRAYNEQFF. CDR3 DNA: TGTGCCATCAGTGAAGGAAGCGGGAGGGCCTACAATGAGCAGTTCTTC.

The genes are TRBV28 and TRBJ2-1; D remains unclear. Between the trimmed V and J ends, which lost 6 bases and 8 bases, there was a span of 14 bases. CDR1 and CDR2 from the germline V gene are MDHEN and SYDVKM. The CDR3 extends over 13 amino acids. In nucleotides, the CDR3 is TGTGCCAGCAGCCTCCCGACGACCGATGAGCAGTTCTTC. This encodes CASSLPTTDEQFF.

The chain carries TRBV9 and TRBJ2-3; 12 positions match TRBD2. From germline, CDR1 is SGDLS and CDR2 YYNGEE. Unmatched junction bases numbered 6, after V lost 2 bases and J lost 2 bases. The CDR3 contains 17 residues. In nucleotides, the CDR3 is TGTGCCAGCAGCGTCCTGACTAGCGGGAGAATCACAGATACGCAGTATTTT. Protein: CASSVLTSGRITDTQYF.

A word on this clonotype: This may stem from a read error, because a much larger clone lies one nucleotide away. The chain joins TRBV4-1 to TRBJ2-1; D remains unclear. The CDR3 loop spans 12 amino acids. The V end lost 1 base, the J end lost 8 bases, and 6 bases lay between the germline ends. CDR1 MGHRA and CDR2 YSYEKL come from the germline V gene. The CDR3 DNA reads TGCGCCAGCAGCCAAGCCTTGCATGAGCAGTTCTTC. Its protein is CASSQALHEQFF.

The sample holds many counts of this clonotype. This chain joins TRBV29-1 and TRBJ2-3; 11 bases are shared with TRBD2. Germline-derived CDR1 and CDR2 are SQVTM and ANQGSEA. The CDR3 is made up of 16 amino acids. J lost 6 bases, V lost 3 bases, and 11 bases had no gene match. The CDR3 is CSVEDRVAGGFDTQYF. The CDR3, as DNA: TGCAGCGTTGAGGATCGAGTAGCGGGGGGGTTTGATACGCAGTATTTT.

As to this clonotype: A much bigger clone sits one base away, suggesting this may be a read error. The chain joins TRBV6-2 or TRBV6-3 to TRBJ1-1; D possibly corresponds to TRBD1 (5 bases). The length of the CDR3 is 14 residues. The ends were cut back, 2 bases at V and 3 bases at J, with 10 bases in the middle. Germline V lookup: CDR1 MNHEY, CDR2 SVGEGT. CDR3 loop: CASSYGGEDTEAFF. In nucleotides, the CDR3 is TGTGCCAGCAGTTACGGGGGGGAAGACACTGAAGCTTTCTTT.

In its sample, this clonotype was seen many times. V gene TRBV10-3 combines with J gene TRBJ2-3; possibly TRBD1 for D (6 bases). This CDR3 is 16 amino acids long. Per germline, CDR1 ENHRY and CDR2 SYGVKD. V lost 0 bases to trimming and J lost 6 bases, with 16 bases between them. The CDR3 DNA reads as TGTGCCATCAGTGAGTCGGGTGGGGGCGATCCGGATACGCAGTATTTT. It is translated as CAISESGGGDPDTQYF.

Written as DNA, the CDR3 is TGTGCCAGTAGTCACGGATCCACGGCAGGCTACGAGCAGTACTTC. Amino acid sequence: CASSHGSTAGYEQYF. This chain joins TRBV19 and TRBJ2-7; D gene uncertain. V was pared by 5 bases and J by 3 bases, with 17 bases between. The CDR3 length is 15 residues. Germline CDR1 and CDR2: LNHDA and SQIVND (reference sequence). Drawing the rest from reference TRBV19 and TRBJ2-7, the complete variable domain is DGGITQSPKYLFRKEGQNVTLSCEQNLNHDAMYWYRQDPGQGLRLIYYSQIVNDFQKGDIAEGYSVSREKKESFPLTVTSAQKNPTAFYLCASSHGSTAGYEQYFGPGTRLTVT.

The chain joins TRBV19 to TRBJ2-2; D uncertain. V was cut by 3 bases and J by 6 bases, with 5 bases left in between. This CDR3 is 12 amino acids long. Germline CDR1 is LNHDA and CDR2 is SQIVND (reference sequence). CDR3 loop: CASSIPPGELFF. The CDR3 nucleotides read TGTGCCAGTAGTATTCCCCCCGGGGAGCTGTTTTTT.

CDR3 nucleotide sequence: TGCAGCGGTGGAAACTACAATGAGCAGTTCTTC. Amino acids: CSGGNYNEQFF. The chain recombines TRBV29-1 with TRBJ2-1; D unclear. Germline values: CDR1 SQVTM, CDR2 ANQGSEA. V lost 7 bases and J 3 bases, leaving 7 bases between the germline ends. The CDR3 is 11 residues long.

This clonotype was counted at least ten times. The chain carries TRBV6-1 and TRBJ2-4; possibly TRBD1 or TRBD2 for D (5 bases each). V was clipped by 5 bases and J by 8 bases, with 16 bases between them. CDR1 and CDR2 (germline): MNHNS, SASEGT. The CDR3 totals 14 residues. The CDR3 DNA reads TGTGCCAGCAGTCGGGAACAGCTGACAGACATTCAGTACTTC. Protein: CASSREQLTDIQYF.

The chain joins TRBV28 to TRBJ1-5, with D uncertain. The length of the CDR3 is 12 residues. Trimming pared 5 bases from V and 7 bases from J, leaving 9 bases between. Germline V gene lookup returns CDR1 MDHEN and CDR2 SYDVKM. The CDR3 coding sequence is TGTGCCAGCAGTCCTGCGAGACAGCCCCAGCATTTT. Protein: CASSPARQPQHF.

This clonotype was counted many times. J is TRBJ2-3 and V is TRBV2, with D maybe TRBD1 (5 bases). Trimming took 4 bases from V and 2 from J, leaving 13 bases between them. Germline V gene sequence: CDR1 SNHLY, CDR2 FYNNEI. This CDR3 spans 15 amino acids. CDR3 in DNA: TGTGCCAGCAGTGGGAAGGGGCGAGACACAGATACGCAGTATTTT. Translation gives CASSGKGRDTDTQYF. Supplemented by reference TRBV2 and TRBJ2-3, the full variable domain reads EPEVTQTPSHQVTQMGQEVILRCVPISNHLYFYWYRQILGQKVEFLVSFYNNEISEKSEIFDDQFSVERPDGSNFTLKIRSTKLEDSAMYFCASSGKGRDTDTQYFGPGTRLTVL.

This clonotype was recorded at least ten times. CDR3: CAISERTDQPQHF. For the CDR3, the DNA is TGTGCCATCAGTGAGCGGACTGATCAGCCCCAGCATTTT. The chain employs TRBV10-3 and TRBJ1-5; D not resolved. Germline V gene data show CDR1 as ENHRY and CDR2 as SYGVKD. This CDR3 region has 13 residues. V was trimmed by 2 bases and J by 5 bases, leaving 7 bases between them.

This clonotype was seen repeatedly, ten times or more. The chain links TRBV29-1 to TRBJ1-4; no definite D call. The germline V gene has CDR1 SQVTM and CDR2 ANQGSEA. Between the trimmed V and J ends, which lost 4 bases and 4 bases, there was a span of 10 bases. The CDR3 runs to 13 residues. The CDR3 DNA sequence: TGCAGCGTTGGGAGAGGCAATAATGAAAAACTGTTTTTT. It translates to CSVGRGNNEKLFF.

The sample holds many counts of this clonotype. The chain couples TRBV7-9 to TRBJ2-7; tentatively, D is TRBD1 (5 bases). This CDR3 contains 15 residues. Looked up from germline, CDR1 is SEHNR and CDR2 is FQNEAQ (reference sequence). V gave up 2 bases and J gave up 0 bases, with 11 bases separating them. CDR3: CASSLNPGPSYEQYF. As DNA, the CDR3 is TGTGCCAGCAGCTTAAACCCAGGGCCCTCCTACGAGCAGTACTTC.

This clonotype occurred many times. The J gene is TRBJ2-5, the V gene TRBV28; TRBD2 matches at 7 bases. V lost 11 bases and J lost 4; bases outside the gene matches: 13. Looked up from germline, CDR1 is MDHEN and CDR2 is SYDVKM. CDR3 size: 14 residues. The CDR3 is CAGGDSENSETQYF. Here the CDR3 DNA reads TGTGCCGGGGGGGACTCGGAGAATTCAGAGACCCAGTACTTC.

Here the CDR3 reads CASSPGVGGEKLFF. The CDR3, as DNA: TGCGCCAGCAGCCCGGGAGTAGGCGGTGAAAAACTGTTTTTT. V gene TRBV5-1 combines with J gene TRBJ1-4; the D is unclear. There are 14 residues in the CDR3. Germline V gene data show CDR1 as SGHRS and CDR2 as YFSETQ. The V gene lost 4 bases and the J gene lost 7 bases, with 14 bases spanning the gap.

The chain links TRBV6-1 to TRBJ1-5; TRBD1 agrees at 10 bases. Germline V gene data show CDR1 as MNHNS and CDR2 as SASEGT. The CDR3 has 16 amino acids. Germline trimming cut 2 bases from V and 5 bases from J; bases unmatched to any gene: 6. CDR3 region: CASSERGQGLDQPQHF. CDR3 DNA sequence: TGTGCCAGCAGTGAAAGGGGACAGGGGTTGGATCAGCCCCAGCATTTT.

This clonotype has at least ten counts. The CDR3 region has the DNA TGTGCCAGCAGCTTAGATATGGGGACAGCAGAGACCCAGTACTTC. Translated: CASSLDMGTAETQYF. V usage is TRBV11-2 and J usage is TRBJ2-5; TRBD1 aligns across 7 bases. Germline trimming cut 0 bases from V and 4 bases from J; bases unmatched to any gene: 5. The CDR3 contains 15 residues. The germline CDR1 and CDR2 sequences are SGHAT and FQNNGV.

As to this clonotype: A read error is possible here, since a much larger clone lies one base away. This rearrangement joins TRBV29-1 to TRBJ2-1; a weak D match, TRBD1 (6 bases). CDR1 and CDR2 (germline): SQVTM, ANQGSEA. The CDR3 is made up of 11 amino acids. CDR3 bases: TGCAGTTCACAGGGTAGCAATGAGCAGTTCTTC. This sequence encodes CSSQGSNEQFF.

In its sample, this clonotype was seen many times. The genes are TRBV11-3 and TRBJ2-1; tentatively, D is TRBD2 (6 bases). The CDR3 is 15 residues long. Germline values: CDR1 SGHNT, CDR2 YENEEA. V was cut by 10 bases and J by 0 bases, with 16 bases left in between. The CDR3 here is CATTLRESSYNEQFF. In nucleotides, the CDR3 is TGTGCCACCACATTACGGGAGAGCTCCTACAATGAGCAGTTCTTC.

Worth noting for this clonotype: One base away lies a much larger clone, so this may be a sequencing read error. The rearrangement links TRBV7-8 to TRBJ2-7; TRBD1 agrees at 8 bases. The germline V gene encodes CDR1 SGHVS and CDR2 FQNEAQ. The CDR3 length is 14 residues. Unmatched junction bases numbered 11, after V lost 8 bases and J lost 5 bases. In DNA, the CDR3 is TGTGCCAGCGGCCCCTACTGGACAGGGAACGAGCAGTACTTC. Amino acid sequence: CASGPYWTGNEQYF.

This clonotype was counted at least ten times. The chain joins TRBV27 to TRBJ2-3, with no clear D. Germline lookup yields CDR1 MNHEY and CDR2 SMNVEV (reference sequence). V lost 2 bases to trimming and J lost 3 bases, with 15 bases between them. This CDR3 region has 16 residues. The CDR3 sequence: CASSLILWAETDTQYF. For the CDR3, the DNA is TGTGCCAGCAGTTTAATCCTTTGGGCGGAGACAGATACGCAGTATTTT.

This clonotype was seen at least ten times. CDR3: CASSQDVGQPQHF. The DNA for the CDR3 is TGTGCCAGCAGCCAAGATGTTGGTCAGCCCCAGCATTTT. The chain carries TRBV4-2 and TRBJ1-5, with D unresolved. Trimming removed 0 bases at V and 6 bases at J, with 6 bases between. CDR3 length: 13 residues. Germline V gives CDR1 LGHNA, CDR2 YNFKEQ.